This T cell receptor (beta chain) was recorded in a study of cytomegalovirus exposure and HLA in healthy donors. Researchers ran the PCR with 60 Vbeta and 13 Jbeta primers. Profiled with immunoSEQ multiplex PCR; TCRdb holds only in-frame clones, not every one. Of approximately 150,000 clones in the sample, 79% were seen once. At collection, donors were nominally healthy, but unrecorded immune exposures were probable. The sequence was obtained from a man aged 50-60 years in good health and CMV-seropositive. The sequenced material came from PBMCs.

The CDR3 region has the DNA TGTGCCAGCAGCGGAGGACAGGGCTTCTACGAGCAGTACTTC. As protein: CASSGGQGFYEQYF. The chain has TRBV9 and TRBJ2-7, with 8 bases lining up with TRBD1. CDR1 and CDR2 (germline): SGDLS, YYNGEE. Germline trimming cut 3 bases from V and 3 bases from J; bases unmatched to any gene: 5. The CDR3 totals 14 residues. The full variable domain, its missing parts supplied by reference TRBV9 and TRBJ2-7, is DSGVTQTPKHLITATGQRVTLRCSPRSGDLSVYWYQQSLDQGLQFLIQYYNGEERAKGNILERFSAQQFPDLHSELNLSSLELGDSALYFCASSGGQGFYEQYFGPGTRLTVT.